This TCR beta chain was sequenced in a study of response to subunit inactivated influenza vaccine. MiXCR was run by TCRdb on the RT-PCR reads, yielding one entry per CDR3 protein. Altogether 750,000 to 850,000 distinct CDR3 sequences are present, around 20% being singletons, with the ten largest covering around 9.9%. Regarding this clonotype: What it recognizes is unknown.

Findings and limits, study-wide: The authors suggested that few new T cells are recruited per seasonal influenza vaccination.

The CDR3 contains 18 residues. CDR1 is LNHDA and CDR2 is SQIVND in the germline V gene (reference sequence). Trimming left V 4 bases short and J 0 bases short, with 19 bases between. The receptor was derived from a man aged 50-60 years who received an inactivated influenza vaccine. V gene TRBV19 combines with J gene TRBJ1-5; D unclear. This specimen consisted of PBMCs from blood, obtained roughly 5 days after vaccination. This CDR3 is CASSKEVGSPDSNQPQHF. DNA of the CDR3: TGTGCCAGTAGTAAGGAAGTCGGGAGCCCGGATAGCAATCAGCCCCAGCATTTT.